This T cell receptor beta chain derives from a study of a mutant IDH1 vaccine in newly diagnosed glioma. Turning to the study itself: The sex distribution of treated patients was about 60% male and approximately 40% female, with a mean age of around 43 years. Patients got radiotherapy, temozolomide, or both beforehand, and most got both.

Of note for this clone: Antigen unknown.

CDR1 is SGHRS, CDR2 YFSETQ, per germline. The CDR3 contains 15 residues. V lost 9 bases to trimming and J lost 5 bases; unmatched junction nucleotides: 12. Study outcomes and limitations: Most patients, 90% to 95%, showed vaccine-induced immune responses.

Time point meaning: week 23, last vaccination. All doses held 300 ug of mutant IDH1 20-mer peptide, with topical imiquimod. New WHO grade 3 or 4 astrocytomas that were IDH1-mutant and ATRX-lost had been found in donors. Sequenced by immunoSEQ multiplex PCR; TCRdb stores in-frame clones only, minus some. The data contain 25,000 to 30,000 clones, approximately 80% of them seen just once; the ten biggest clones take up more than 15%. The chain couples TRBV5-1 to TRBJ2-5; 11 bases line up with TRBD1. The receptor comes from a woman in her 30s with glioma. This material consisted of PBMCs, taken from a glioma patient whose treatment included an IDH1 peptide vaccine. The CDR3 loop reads CANQPGQGVRETQYF. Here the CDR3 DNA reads TGCGCCAACCAACCGGGACAGGGGGTTCGGGAGACCCAGTACTTC.